The TCR beta chain under discussion was sequenced for a study of early T cells in non-severe SARS-CoV-2 infection. MiXCR was run by TCRdb on the 5' RACE reads, yielding one entry per CDR3 protein. The table includes over 90,000 distinct CDR3 sequences, roughly 14% detected once. This clonotype showed up just a few times. After removal of 6 bases from V and 2 bases from J, the junction contained 6 bases not matched to a gene. Per germline, CDR1 SGHRS and CDR2 YFSETQ. This CDR3 region has 16 residues. J is TRBJ2-2 and V is TRBV5-1; 11 bases align to TRBD2. The sample taken for sequencing was whole blood. The sequence derives from an adult who was a healthcare worker with PCR-confirmed SARS-CoV-2 infection or an uninfected control (not recorded which). The CDR3 sequence is CASNRGTSGNTGELFF. The CDR3 DNA sequence: TGCGCCAGCAACCGGGGGACTAGCGGAAACACCGGGGAGCTGTTTTTT.